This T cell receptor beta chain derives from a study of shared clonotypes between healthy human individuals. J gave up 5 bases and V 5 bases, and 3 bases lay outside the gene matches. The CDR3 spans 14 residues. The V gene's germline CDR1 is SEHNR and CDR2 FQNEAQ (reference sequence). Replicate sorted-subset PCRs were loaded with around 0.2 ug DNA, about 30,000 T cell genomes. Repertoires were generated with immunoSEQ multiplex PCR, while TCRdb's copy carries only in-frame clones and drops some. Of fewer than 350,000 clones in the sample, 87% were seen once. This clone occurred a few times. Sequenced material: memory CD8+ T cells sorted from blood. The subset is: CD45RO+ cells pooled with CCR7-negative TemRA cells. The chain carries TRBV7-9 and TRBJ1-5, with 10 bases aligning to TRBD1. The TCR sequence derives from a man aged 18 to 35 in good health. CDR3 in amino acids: CASSGGTGDQPQHF. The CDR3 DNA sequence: TGTGCCAGCAGCGGAGGGACAGGGGATCAGCCCCAGCATTTT.